This TCR beta chain was profiled in a study of T-cell reconstitution after alpha-beta-depleted transplantation in children. A TCRbeta library incorporating unique molecular identifiers was prepared. From the PCR reads, TCRdb called clonotypes with MiXCR, one entry per CDR3 protein. The sample has about 610,000 distinct CDR3 sequences; over 9.5% are singletons. This clonotype was counted between two and nine times. The sample consisted of PBMCs from the stem cell graft donor, taken from the stem cell graft. This TCR derives from a human donor who donated a stem cell graft to a child with acute myeloid leukemia.

CDR3 sequence (DNA): TGCAGTGCTCCCCAACCGGACAGGGGCGGAGGGAATGAGCAGTTCTTC. Protein sequence: CSAPQPDRGGGNEQFF. The V gene is TRBV20-1, the J gene TRBJ2-1, with 9 bases identical to TRBD1. The junction had 15 bases not matched to a gene; V was cut back by 5 bases and J by 7 bases. Looked up from germline, CDR1 is DFQATT and CDR2 is SNEGSKA (reference sequence). The CDR3 consists of 16 residues.